Below are 27 T cell receptor beta chains sequenced from a single sample in a study of T-cell memory formation after mild COVID-19. MiXCR, applied by TCRdb to the 5' RACE reads, yields one record per CDR3 protein. Among roughly 300,000 distinct CDR3 sequences, roughly 8% were seen once, and the ten largest hold about 22%. The sequenced sample consisted of PBMCs or a T cell subset sorted from them (not recorded which). Every receptor here comes from a man younger than 35 who had mild COVID-19 (a few samples of this study predate the infection). Cell type and time point are not known.

The V and J genes are TRBV12-3 or TRBV12-4 and TRBJ1-2, with D possibly matching TRBD1 (5 bases). The CDR3 has 16 residues. V lost 4 bases to trimming and J lost 2 bases, with 17 bases between them. The CDR3 loop is CASSSLLLPGNYGYTF. The DNA of the CDR3 is TGTGCCAGCAGTTCGTTGCTCCTCCCAGGGAACTATGGCTACACCTTC.

This clonotype has more than one count but fewer than ten. This chain uses TRBV7-2 with TRBJ1-5, with a weak D call TRBD1 (6 bases). CDR1 and CDR2 from the germline V gene are SGHTA and FQGNSA. The V gene lost 5 bases and the J gene lost 3 bases, with 14 bases spanning the gap. There are 15 residues in the CDR3. Here the CDR3 DNA reads TGTGCCAGCAGCATCCAGGGGTCGGCCAATCAGCCCCAGCATTTT. Translation gives CASSIQGSANQPQHF.

This sequence joins TRBV18 and TRBJ1-3; D unclear. Germline lookup yields CDR1 KGHSH and CDR2 LQKENI. The V end was cut by 3 bases, the J end by 0 bases, with 9 bases between. CDR3 size: 15 residues. CDR3 nucleotides: TGTGCCAGCTCACCTCTGGGCTACTCTGGAAACACCATATATTTT. Translating it yields CASSPLGYSGNTIYF.

This clonotype was found a few times. V and J are TRBV3-1 and TRBJ2-1, with D maybe TRBD2 (5 bases). V gave up 3 bases and J gave up 7 bases, with 16 bases separating them. Germline CDR1 is LGHDT and CDR2 is YNNKEL (reference sequence). The CDR3 spans 15 residues. CDR3: CASSHPDGIPNEQFF. In nucleotides, the CDR3 is TGTGCCAGCAGCCACCCCGACGGGATCCCTAATGAGCAGTTCTTC.

This clonotype was seen a handful of times. This rearrangement joins TRBV7-6 to TRBJ2-6; possible D gene TRBD1, 5 bases. CDR1 is SGHVS, CDR2 FNYEAQ, per germline. Trimming left V 5 bases short and J 2 bases short, with 13 bases between. CDR3 length equals 16 residues. As DNA, the CDR3 is TGTGCCAGCAGCCTCGGGCCAGGGACTGGGGCCAACGTCCTGACTTTC. This translates into CASSLGPGTGANVLTF.

The chain joins TRBV5-6 to TRBJ1-2; D is possibly TRBD1 (5 bases). The germline V gene encodes CDR1 SGHDT and CDR2 YYEEEE. The length of the CDR3 is 16 residues. Trimming took off 5 bases at V and 4 bases at J, with 21 bases between the two ends. CDR3 protein: CASSLLIQVAGYGYTF. As DNA, the CDR3 is TGTGCCAGCAGTTTACTGATACAGGTCGCCGGCTATGGCTACACCTTC. The full variable domain, rest sourced from reference TRBV5-6 and TRBJ1-2, is DAGVTQSPTHLIKTRGQQVTLRCSPKSGHDTVSWYQQALGQGPQFIFQYYEEEERQRGNFPDRFSGHQFPNYSSELNVNALLLGDSALYLCASSLLIQVAGYGYTFGSGTRLTVV.

In this sample, this clonotype turned up many times. The gene calls are TRBV6-5 and TRBJ2-4; 7 bases map to TRBD1. Germline CDR1 reads MNHEY; CDR2 reads SVGAGI. The CDR3 spans 16 residues. The V and J ends lost 6 bases and 6 bases, in that order; junction bases with no gene match: 14. CDR3 in DNA: TGTGCCAGCAGGACAGGTCCGTCCCCAGGGGGAAACATTCAGTACTTC. It is translated as CASRTGPSPGGNIQYF.

This clonotype was observed at least ten times. The rearrangement uses TRBV5-1 and TRBJ2-1; D is unresolved. The ends were cut back, 3 bases at V and 1 base at J, with 8 bases in the middle. Germline V gene lookup returns CDR1 SGHRS and CDR2 YFSETQ. This CDR3 is 14 amino acids long. In nucleotides, the CDR3 is TGCGCCAGCAGCTGGGATACGTCCTACAATGAGCAGTTCTTC. Protein sequence: CASSWDTSYNEQFF.

V and J are TRBV7-6 and TRBJ2-5; no reliable D call. Germline CDR1 and CDR2: SGHVS and FNYEAQ. V was shortened by 10 bases and J by 2 bases, with 11 bases between the two germline ends. The CDR3 is made up of 12 amino acids. CDR3 amino acids: CATDPAQETQYF. The CDR3 DNA follows: TGTGCCACGGATCCTGCGCAAGAGACCCAGTACTTC.

This clonotype occurred a few times. This rearrangement joins TRBV10-3 to TRBJ2-5, with 8 nucleotides matching TRBD2. The ends lost 5 bases at V and 4 bases at J; junction bases unmatched: 6. The CDR3 runs to 14 residues. Germline V gives CDR1 ENHRY, CDR2 SYGVKD. The CDR3 DNA follows: TGTGCCATCAGTAACACCGCGGGGGGAGAGACCCAGTACTTC. Translated: CAISNTAGGETQYF.

This clonotype was counted only a few times. The V and J genes are TRBV18 and TRBJ2-7, with 12 nucleotides matching TRBD2. CDR3 length equals 17 residues. V dropped 2 bases and J dropped 3; count of bases not matched to a gene: 8. CDR1 and CDR2 (germline): KGHSH, LQKENI. CDR3 in amino acids: CASSPGLAGGIHYEQYV. The CDR3 DNA follows: TGTGCCAGCTCACCAGGGCTAGCGGGGGGGATCCACTACGAGCAGTACGTC.

The gene calls are TRBV4-1 and TRBJ2-3, with TRBD2 as a possible D gene (5 bases). From germline, CDR1 is MGHRA and CDR2 YSYEKL. This CDR3 is built from 18 residues. Trimming pared 3 bases from V and 2 bases from J, leaving 21 bases between. The CDR3 spells CASSHLPPVGDNTDTQYF. CDR3 bases: TGCGCCAGCAGCCATCTACCCCCGGTGGGAGATAACACAGATACGCAGTATTTT.

This clonotype was recorded a few times. V is TRBV20-1 and J is TRBJ1-5, with TRBD1 matching 7 bases. The CDR3 is 14 residues long. Germline V gene lookup returns CDR1 DFQATT and CDR2 SNEGSKA (reference sequence). The junction had 6 bases not matched to a gene; V was cut back by 3 bases and J by 4 bases. The CDR3 DNA follows: TGCAGTGCTAGCGGGGGACAGCCTAATCAGCCCCAGCATTTT. This translates into CSASGGQPNQPQHF.

This clonotype was found many times. The rearrangement uses TRBV7-2 and TRBJ2-1; D gene uncertain. The CDR3 covers 11 residues. The V end lost 3 bases, the J end lost 10 bases, and 7 bases lay between the germline ends. The germline gives CDR1 SGHTA, CDR2 FQGNSA. This CDR3 is CASSFLYEQFF. For the CDR3, the DNA is TGTGCCAGCAGCTTTCTGTACGAGCAGTTCTTC.

CDR3 coding DNA: TGTGCCAGCAGCAAGGCCGGGGACCAGTACTTC. Its protein is CASSKAGDQYF. The V gene is TRBV7-2, the J gene TRBJ2-5, with a weak D call TRBD2 (5 bases). Trimming removed 5 bases at V and 10 bases at J, with 11 bases between. Looked up from germline, CDR1 is SGHTA and CDR2 is FQGNSA. The CDR3 runs to 11 residues.

This clonotype has a handful of counts. The chain uses TRBV7-6 and TRBJ1-6; D uncertain. The V gene's germline CDR1 is SGHVS and CDR2 FNYEAQ. Deletions cut 3 bases from V and 2 bases from J, with 11 bases between. There are 16 residues in the CDR3. The CDR3 nucleotides read TGTGCCAGCAGCTTGGCCCGGGAGCCCTATAATTCACCCCTCCACTTT. Protein product: CASSLAREPYNSPLHF.

This clonotype occurred a few times. The chain uses TRBV5-5 and TRBJ2-7; no clear D gene. Trimming took off 2 bases at V and 5 bases at J, with 5 bases between the two ends. The CDR3 consists of 11 residues. Per the germline V gene, CDR1 is SGHKS and CDR2 is YYEKEE (reference sequence). The DNA for the CDR3 is TGTGCCAGCAGCTTTCGGGACGAGCAGTACGTC. It is translated as CASSFRDEQYV.

The chain has TRBV29-1 and TRBJ2-3; 8 nucleotides match TRBD2. V gave up 8 bases and J gave up 3 bases; unmatched junction bases: 7. CDR1 SQVTM and CDR2 ANQGSEA come from the germline V gene. This CDR3 is built from 13 residues. The CDR3 coding sequence is TGCAGCACCGCGGGGGGCATGACAGATACGCAGTATTTT. Translated: CSTAGGMTDTQYF.

The chain uses TRBV24-1 and TRBJ2-3; D is perhaps TRBD2 (5 bases). This CDR3 is built from 11 residues. Germline V gene sequence: CDR1 KGHDR, CDR2 SFDVKD. The V end lost 9 bases, the J end lost 6 bases, and 9 bases lay between the germline ends. CDR3 sequence: CATGSWDTQYF. In DNA form, the CDR3 reads TGTGCCACCGGGAGCTGGGATACGCAGTATTTT.

This chain joins TRBV12-5 and TRBJ1-1; D ambiguous. Deletions cut 1 base from V and 0 bases from J, with 15 bases between. This CDR3 region has 17 residues. Germline CDR1 and CDR2: LGHNT and FRNRAP. Here the CDR3 reads CASGLAESWEMNTEAFF. The CDR3 coding sequence is TGTGCTAGTGGTTTGGCAGAATCTTGGGAAATGAACACTGAAGCTTTCTTT.

This clonotype was counted ten times or more. The chain recombines TRBV5-1 with TRBJ2-1; tentatively, D is TRBD1 or TRBD2 (5 bases each). V gave up 0 bases and J gave up 3 bases, with 10 bases separating them. Germline V CDR1 and CDR2: SGHRS, YFSETQ. There are 15 residues in the CDR3. In DNA, the CDR3 is TGCGCCAGCAGCTTGGATGGGGGAAGCTACAATGAGCAGTTCTTC. As protein: CASSLDGGSYNEQFF.

The chain recombines TRBV11-2 with TRBJ2-3; unclear D gene. The germline V gene encodes CDR1 SGHAT and CDR2 FQNNGV. The V gene lost 4 bases and the J gene lost 5 bases, with 7 bases spanning the gap. This CDR3 is 12 amino acids long. The CDR3 spells CASSSSLDTQYF. The CDR3 DNA is TGTGCCAGCAGCTCAAGCCTAGATACGCAGTATTTT.

This clonotype was detected only a few times. The V call is TRBV9, the J call TRBJ2-3, with D possibly being TRBD2 (6 bases). This CDR3 has 16 amino acids. The germline V gene has CDR1 SGDLS and CDR2 YYNGEE. With 2 bases removed from V and 1 base from J, the gap between germline ends came to 14 bases. CDR3 protein: CASSVDGWGGTDTQYF. The CDR3 DNA reads TGTGCCAGCAGCGTTGACGGCTGGGGGGGCACAGATACGCAGTATTTT.

As DNA, the CDR3 is TGTGCCAGCAGCTTACCCCGCGACAGGTCGAACACCGGGGAGCTGTTTTTT. Translated: CASSLPRDRSNTGELFF. The gene calls are TRBV7-2 and TRBJ2-2; the D gene is possibly TRBD1 (6 bases). Germline CDR1 reads SGHTA; CDR2 reads FQGNSA. This CDR3 contains 17 residues. V was cut by 2 bases and J by 0 bases, with 13 bases left in between.

This clonotype was found many times. V and J are TRBV12-3 or TRBV12-4 and TRBJ1-5, with 7 bases fitting TRBD1. The CDR3 sequence is 12 residues long. V gave up 6 bases and J gave up 7 bases; unmatched junction bases: 3. CDR3 bases: TGTGCCAGCAGACTAGGGGGCCAGCCCCAGCATTTT. This gives the protein CASRLGGQPQHF.

This clonotype was recorded a few times. The chain uses TRBV7-9 and TRBJ2-7; TRBD1 matches 7 bases. Germline V lookup: CDR1 SEHNR, CDR2 FQNEAQ (reference sequence). V dropped 5 bases and J dropped 0; count of bases not matched to a gene: 10. This CDR3 region has 16 residues. The CDR3 DNA reads as TGTGCCAGCAGCCCAAGACAGGGATCGAGCTCCTACGAGCAGTACTTC. The encoded protein is CASSPRQGSSSYEQYF.

The V gene is TRBV20-1, the J gene TRBJ1-1, with D unclear. V lost 0 bases and J 0 bases, leaving 8 bases between the germline ends. Germline loops: CDR1 DFQATT, CDR2 SNEGSKA (reference sequence). The length of the CDR3 is 14 residues. This CDR3 is CSARDRVMNTEAFF. The CDR3 nucleotides are TGCAGTGCTAGAGATCGGGTGATGAACACTGAAGCTTTCTTT.